These T cell receptor beta chains were read from a single sample in a study of radiation and T cells in renal cell carcinoma. Only in-frame clones appear in the TCRdb table, and some are missing; sequencing was by immunoSEQ multiplex PCR. The sample records about 170,000 clones, less than 90% being singletons. Source: blood, taken from a patient whose treatment included radiotherapy and nephrectomy. The receptors derive from a woman between 50 and 59 years old with renal cell carcinoma. CDR3s include the opening cysteine and the closing phenylalanine or tryptophan. The order of the fields is clone size, V gene, D gene, J gene, CDR3 protein, CDR3 DNA. The D gene is left open where the match is weak. Clone sizes are given selectively: once, few, many, or a class where the clone is expanded.

.	TRBV19	TRBD2	TRBJ2-1	CASSEASGSLEQFF	TGTGCCAGTAGTGAGGCTAGCGGGAGTCTTGAGCAGTTCTTC
.	TRBV5-6	.	TRBJ2-7	CASSLFSYEQYF	TGTGCCAGCAGCTTGTTCTCATACGAGCAGTACTTC
.	TRBV6-5	.	TRBJ1-2	CASSYSIHGYGYTF	TGTGCCAGCAGTTACTCGATCCACGGTTACGGCTACACCTTC
.	TRBV5-4	.	TRBJ2-3	CASSRDSTDTQYF	TGTGCCAGCAGCCGTGACTCGACAGATACGCAGTATTTT
.	TRBV7-2	TRBD2	TRBJ2-3	CASSLARGTSGGRGTDTQYF	TGTGCCAGCAGCTTAGCCCGAGGGACTAGCGGGGGGCGGGGGACAGATACGCAGTATTTT
.	TRBV6-1	.	TRBJ1-2	CASSDPPNYGYTF	TGTGCCAGCAGTGATCCCCCGAACTATGGCTACACCTTC
.	TRBV5-6	.	TRBJ2-3	CASSLTDTQYF	TGTGCCAGCAGCTTGACAGATACGCAGTATTTT
once	TRBV7-6	.	TRBJ2-7	CASSFMGGYEQYF	TGTGCCAGCAGCTTCATGGGGGGCTACGAGCAGTACTTC
.	TRBV10-3	.	TRBJ2-4	CAISESVDKNIQYF	TGTGCCATCAGTGAGTCGGTCGACAAAAACATTCAGTACTTC
.	TRBV19	TRBD1	TRBJ2-3	CASSPLTGGGTYF	TGTGCCAGTAGCCCCCTTACAGGGGGCGGGACGTATTTT
.	TRBV6-5	TRBD1	TRBJ2-2	CASSLDRWGTGELFF	TGTGCCAGCAGTTTGGACAGGTGGGGCACCGGGGAGCTGTTTTTT
few	TRBV5-1	.	TRBJ1-5	CASSYGSNQPQHF	TGCGCCAGCAGCTACGGCAGCAATCAGCCCCAGCATTTT
.	TRBV6-1	TRBD1	TRBJ1-4	CASSEDRGREKLFF	TGTGCCAGCAGTGAAGACAGGGGGCGTGAAAAACTGTTTTTT
.	TRBV4-3	.	TRBJ2-3	CASSQERRSTDTQYF	TGCGCCAGCAGCCAAGAGAGACGCAGCACAGATACGCAGTATTTT
once	TRBV18	.	TRBJ1-1	CASSRQGNTEAFF	TGTGCCAGCTCACGTCAGGGGAACACTGAAGCTTTCTTT
.	TRBV25-1	.	TRBJ1-4	CASRGGPEQEKLFF	TGTGCCAGCAGGGGTGGTCCCGAACAGGAAAAACTGTTTTTT
.	TRBV5-1	.	TRBJ1-1	CASKRSGTNTEAFF	TGCGCCAGCAAACGGTCCGGGACAAACACTGAAGCTTTCTTT
.	TRBV18	TRBD1	TRBJ1-5	CASSSQTGGGNQPQHF	TGTGCCAGCTCATCTCAGACAGGGGGCGGCAATCAGCCCCAGCATTTT
.	TRBV19	TRBD1	TRBJ1-1	CASSIWSGDRDGTEAFF	TGTGCCAGTAGTATATGGTCTGGTGACAGGGATGGCACTGAAGCTTTCTTT
.	TRBV15	.	TRBJ1-1	CATSRGAEAFF	TGTGCCACCAGCCGAGGGGCTGAAGCTTTCTTT
.	TRBV6-1	.	TRBJ2-5	CASRPNWAGETQYF	TGTGCCAGCAGGCCCAATTGGGCGGGGGAGACCCAGTACTTC
.	TRBV2	TRBD1	TRBJ2-1	CASLGQGGYNEQFF	TGTGCCAGCTTGGGACAGGGTGGGTACAATGAGCAGTTCTTC
.	TRBV7-9	.	TRBJ2-7	CASSLIEYEQYF	TGTGCCAGCAGCTTAATTGAGTACGAGCAGTACTTC
.	TRBV6-1	.	TRBJ2-7	CASSEAVGEQYF	TGTGCCAGCAGTGAAGCGGTAGGCGAGCAGTACTTC
.	TRBV4-1	TRBD1	TRBJ2-7	CASSTRTGVSYEQYF	TGCGCCAGCAGCACCCGGACAGGGGTCTCCTACGAGCAGTACTTC
.	TRBV7-9	.	TRBJ2-5	CASSLMTGGAETQYF	TGTGCCAGCAGCTTAATGACGGGGGGCGCCGAGACCCAGTACTTC
.	TRBV4-2	TRBD2	TRBJ2-3	CASSLGLAGGGPPSTQYF	TGTGCCAGCAGCCTGGGACTAGCGGGGGGCGGGCCGCCATCTACGCAGTATTTT
.	TRBV5-8	TRBD1	TRBJ2-7	CASRLVLDRATYEQYF	TGTGCCAGCAGGTTGGTTTTAGACAGGGCTACCTACGAGCAGTACTTC